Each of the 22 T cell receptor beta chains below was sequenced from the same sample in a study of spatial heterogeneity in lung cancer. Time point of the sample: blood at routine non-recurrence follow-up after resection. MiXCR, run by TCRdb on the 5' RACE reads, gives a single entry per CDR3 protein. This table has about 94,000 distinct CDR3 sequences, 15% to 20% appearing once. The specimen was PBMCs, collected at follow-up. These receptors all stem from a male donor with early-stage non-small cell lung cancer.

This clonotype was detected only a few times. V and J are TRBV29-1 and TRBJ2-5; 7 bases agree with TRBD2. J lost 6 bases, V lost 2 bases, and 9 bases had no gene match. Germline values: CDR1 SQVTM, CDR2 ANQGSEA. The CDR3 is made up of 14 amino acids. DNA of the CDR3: TGCAGCGTTGAAATAGCGACAGCGGGGAAGACCCAGTACTTC. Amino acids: CSVEIATAGKTQYF.

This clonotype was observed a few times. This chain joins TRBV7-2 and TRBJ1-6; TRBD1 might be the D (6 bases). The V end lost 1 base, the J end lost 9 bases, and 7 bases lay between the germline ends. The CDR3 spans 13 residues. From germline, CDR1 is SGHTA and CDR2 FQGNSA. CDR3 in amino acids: CASSLEQGSPLHF. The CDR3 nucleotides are TGTGCCAGCAGCTTAGAACAGGGTTCACCCCTCCACTTT.

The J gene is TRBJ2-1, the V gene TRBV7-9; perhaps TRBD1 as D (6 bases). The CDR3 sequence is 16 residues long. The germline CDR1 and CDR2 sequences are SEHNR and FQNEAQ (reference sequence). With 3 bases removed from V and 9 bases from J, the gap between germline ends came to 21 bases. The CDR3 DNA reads TGTGCCAGCAGCTTTAACAGGGTACAGGTTCTTACTGAGCAGTTCTTC. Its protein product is CASSFNRVQVLTEQFF.

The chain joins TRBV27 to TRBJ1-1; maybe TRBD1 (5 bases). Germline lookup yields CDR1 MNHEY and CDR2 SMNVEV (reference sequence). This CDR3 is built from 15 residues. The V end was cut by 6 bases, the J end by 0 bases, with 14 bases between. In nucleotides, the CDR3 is TGTGCCAGCAGCCCTGATCTGGGGGTGAACACTGAAGCTTTCTTT. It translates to CASSPDLGVNTEAFF.

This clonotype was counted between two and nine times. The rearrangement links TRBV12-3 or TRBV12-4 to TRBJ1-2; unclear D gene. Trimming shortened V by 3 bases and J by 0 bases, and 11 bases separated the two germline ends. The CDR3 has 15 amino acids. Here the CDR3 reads CASSFNQQPNYGYTF. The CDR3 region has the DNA TGTGCCAGCAGTTTCAACCAACAGCCTAACTATGGCTACACCTTC.

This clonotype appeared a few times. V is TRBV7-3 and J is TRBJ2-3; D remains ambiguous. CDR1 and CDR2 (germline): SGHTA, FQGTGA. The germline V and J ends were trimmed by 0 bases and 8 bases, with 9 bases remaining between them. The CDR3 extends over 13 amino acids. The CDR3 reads CASSLTRGSTQYF. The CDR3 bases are TGTGCCAGCAGCTTAACTCGTGGATCTACGCAGTATTTT. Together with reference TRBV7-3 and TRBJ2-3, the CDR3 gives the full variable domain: GAGVSQTPSNKVTEKGKYVELRCDPISGHTALYWYRQSLGQGPEFLIYFQGTGAADDSGLPNDRFFAVRPEGSVSTLKIQRTERGDSAVYLCASSLTRGSTQYFGPGTRLTVL.

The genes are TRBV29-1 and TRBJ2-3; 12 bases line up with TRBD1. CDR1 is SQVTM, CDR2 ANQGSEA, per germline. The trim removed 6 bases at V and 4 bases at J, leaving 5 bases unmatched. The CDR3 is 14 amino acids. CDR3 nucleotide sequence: TGCAGCGTAGGGGACAGGGGGCGGGCAGATACGCAGTATTTT. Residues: CSVGDRGRADTQYF.

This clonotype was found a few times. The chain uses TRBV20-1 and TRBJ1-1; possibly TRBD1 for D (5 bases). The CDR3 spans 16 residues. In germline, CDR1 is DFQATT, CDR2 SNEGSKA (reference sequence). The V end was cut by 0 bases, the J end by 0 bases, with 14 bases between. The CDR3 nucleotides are TGCAGTGCTAGAGATCTCTCCCAGGGTATGAACACTGAAGCTTTCTTT. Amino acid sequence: CSARDLSQGMNTEAFF.

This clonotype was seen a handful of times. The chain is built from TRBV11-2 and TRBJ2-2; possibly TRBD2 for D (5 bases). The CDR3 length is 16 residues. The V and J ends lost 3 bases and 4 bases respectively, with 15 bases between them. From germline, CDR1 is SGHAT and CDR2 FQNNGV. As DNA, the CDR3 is TGTGCCAGCAGCTTGTTTTCCGGGGTCGGCACCGGGGAGCTGTTTTTT. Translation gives CASSLFSGVGTGELFF.

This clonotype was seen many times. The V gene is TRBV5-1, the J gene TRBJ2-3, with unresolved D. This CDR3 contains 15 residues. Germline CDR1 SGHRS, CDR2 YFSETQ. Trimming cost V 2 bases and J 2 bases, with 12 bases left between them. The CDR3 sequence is CASSFGELNTDTQYF. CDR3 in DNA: TGCGCCAGCAGCTTTGGGGAACTCAACACAGATACGCAGTATTTT.

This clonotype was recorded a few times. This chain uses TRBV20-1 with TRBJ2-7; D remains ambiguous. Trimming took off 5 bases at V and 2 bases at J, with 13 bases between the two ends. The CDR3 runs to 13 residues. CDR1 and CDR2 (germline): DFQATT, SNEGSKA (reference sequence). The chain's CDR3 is CSALGRTAYEQYV. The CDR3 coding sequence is TGCAGTGCTCTGGGCCGGACCGCCTACGAGCAGTACGTC.

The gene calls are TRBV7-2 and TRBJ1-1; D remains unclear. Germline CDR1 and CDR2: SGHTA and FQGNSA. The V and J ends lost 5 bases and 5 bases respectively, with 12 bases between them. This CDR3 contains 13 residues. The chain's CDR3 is CASSAEQRTEAFF. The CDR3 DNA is TGTGCCAGCAGCGCGGAGCAAAGGACTGAAGCTTTCTTT.

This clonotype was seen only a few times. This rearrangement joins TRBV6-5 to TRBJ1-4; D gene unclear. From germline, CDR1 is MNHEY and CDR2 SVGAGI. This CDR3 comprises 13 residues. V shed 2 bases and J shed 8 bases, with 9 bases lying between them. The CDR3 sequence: CASSYTRGEKLFF. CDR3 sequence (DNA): TGTGCCAGCAGTTACACTCGGGGAGAAAAACTGTTTTTT.

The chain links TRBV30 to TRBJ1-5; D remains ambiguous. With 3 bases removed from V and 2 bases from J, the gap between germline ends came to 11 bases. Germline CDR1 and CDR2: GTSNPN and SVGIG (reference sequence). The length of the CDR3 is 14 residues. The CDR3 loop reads CAWSSAQGNQPQHF. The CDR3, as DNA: TGTGCCTGGAGCTCGGCGCAGGGCAATCAGCCCCAGCATTTT.

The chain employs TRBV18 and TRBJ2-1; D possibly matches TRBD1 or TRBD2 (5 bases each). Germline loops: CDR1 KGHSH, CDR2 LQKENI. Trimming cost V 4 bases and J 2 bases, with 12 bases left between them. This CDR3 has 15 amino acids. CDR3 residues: CASSHRDQPYNEQFF. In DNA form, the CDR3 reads TGTGCCAGCTCACACCGGGACCAACCCTACAATGAGCAGTTCTTC.

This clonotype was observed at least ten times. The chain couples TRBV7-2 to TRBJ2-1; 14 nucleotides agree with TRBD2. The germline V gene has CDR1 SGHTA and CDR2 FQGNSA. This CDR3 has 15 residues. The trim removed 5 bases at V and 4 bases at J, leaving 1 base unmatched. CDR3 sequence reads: CASSGTSGRYNEQFF. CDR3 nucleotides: TGTGCCAGCAGCGGGACTAGCGGGAGATACAATGAGCAGTTCTTC.

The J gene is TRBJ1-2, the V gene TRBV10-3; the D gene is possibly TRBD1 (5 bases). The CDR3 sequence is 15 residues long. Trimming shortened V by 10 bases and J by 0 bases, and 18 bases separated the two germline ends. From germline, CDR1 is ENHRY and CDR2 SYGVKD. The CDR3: CATGGTSAANYGYTF. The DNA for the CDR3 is TGTGCCACCGGCGGGACGAGCGCGGCTAACTATGGCTACACCTTC.

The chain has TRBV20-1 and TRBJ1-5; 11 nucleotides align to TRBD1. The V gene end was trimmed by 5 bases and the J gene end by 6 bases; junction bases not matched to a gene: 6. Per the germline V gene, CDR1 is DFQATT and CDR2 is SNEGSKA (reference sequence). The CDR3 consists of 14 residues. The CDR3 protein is CSAGVGQGAQPQHF. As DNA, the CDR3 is TGCAGTGCTGGAGTTGGACAGGGGGCTCAGCCCCAGCATTTT.

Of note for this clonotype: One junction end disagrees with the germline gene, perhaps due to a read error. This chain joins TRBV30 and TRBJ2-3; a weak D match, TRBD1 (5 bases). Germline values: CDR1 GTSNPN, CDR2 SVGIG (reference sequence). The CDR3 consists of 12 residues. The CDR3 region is CALDILPDTLYF. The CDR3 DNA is TGTGCCTTGGACATTTTGCCAGATACGCTGTATTTT. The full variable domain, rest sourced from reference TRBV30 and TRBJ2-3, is SQTIHQWPATLVQPVGSPLSLECTVEGTSNPNLYWYRQAAGRGLQLLFYSVGIGQISSEVPQNLSASRPQDRQFILSSKKLLLSDSGFYLCALDILPDTLYFGPGTRLTVL.

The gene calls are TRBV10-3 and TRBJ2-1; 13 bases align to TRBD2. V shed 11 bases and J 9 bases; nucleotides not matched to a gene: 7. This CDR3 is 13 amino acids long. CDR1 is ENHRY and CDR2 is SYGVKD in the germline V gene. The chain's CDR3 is CASGLAGESEQFF. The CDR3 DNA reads TGTGCCTCAGGACTAGCGGGAGAAAGTGAGCAGTTCTTC.

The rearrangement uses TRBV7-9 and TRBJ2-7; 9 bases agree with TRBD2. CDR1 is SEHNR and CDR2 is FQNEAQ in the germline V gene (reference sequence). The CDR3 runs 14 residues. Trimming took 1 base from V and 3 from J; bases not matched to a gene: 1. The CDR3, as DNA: TGTGCCAGCAGCTTAGAGACTAGCGGCTACGAGCAGTACTTC. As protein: CASSLETSGYEQYF.

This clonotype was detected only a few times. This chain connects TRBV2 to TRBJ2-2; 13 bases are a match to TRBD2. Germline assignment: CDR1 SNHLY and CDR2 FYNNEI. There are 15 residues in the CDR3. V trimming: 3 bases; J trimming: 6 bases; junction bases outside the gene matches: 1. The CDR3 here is CASSDGLAGAGELFF. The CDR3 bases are TGTGCCAGCAGTGATGGACTAGCGGGAGCCGGGGAGCTGTTTTTT.